This T cell receptor beta chain was identified in a study of beta chain features in type 1 diabetes. Study information: Regarding age, gender and cell yields, patients proved similar to healthy donors. Study findings and constraints: Researchers report that Type 1 diabetes patients had moderately but significantly shorter TCRB CDR3s across all four CD4+ subsets. Patients with type 1 diabetes showed fewer VDJ junction insertions and more deletions.

This clone was detected only a few times. What it binds is not known. TCRB transcripts that were expressed got sequenced, as all of the isolated RNA had been reverse transcribed. Assay used: immunoSEQ multiplex PCR; TCRdb lists only in-frame clones, some missing. In the table there are a few hundred thousand clones, roughly 20% of which are singletons. Germline-derived CDR1 and CDR2 are MGHDK and SYGVNS. The length of the CDR3 is 16 residues. V lost 4 bases to trimming and J lost 4 bases; unmatched junction nucleotides: 4. Averaging approximately 110 mL, one heparinised blood draw came from each individual donor. Purity (above 95%) was reached by all sorted populations.

The chain has TRBV25-1 and TRBJ2-2, with 12 positions matching TRBD2. The sequence derives from a woman aged 40 to 55 with type 1 diabetes. Sample: naive CD4+ T cells from blood. In nucleotides, the CDR3 is TGTGCCAGCAGTGCGGGACTAGCGGGCTTCACCGGGGAGCTGTTTTTT. Amino acid sequence: CASSAGLAGFTGELFF.